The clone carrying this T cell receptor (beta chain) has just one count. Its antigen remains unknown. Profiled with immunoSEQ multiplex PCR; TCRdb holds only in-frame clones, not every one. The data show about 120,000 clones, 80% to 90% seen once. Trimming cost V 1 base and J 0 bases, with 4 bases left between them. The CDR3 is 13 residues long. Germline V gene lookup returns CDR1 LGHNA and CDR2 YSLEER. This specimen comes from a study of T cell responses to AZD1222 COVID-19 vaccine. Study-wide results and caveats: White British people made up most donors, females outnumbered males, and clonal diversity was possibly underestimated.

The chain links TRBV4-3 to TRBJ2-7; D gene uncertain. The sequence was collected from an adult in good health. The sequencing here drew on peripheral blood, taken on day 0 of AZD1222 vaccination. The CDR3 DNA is TGCGCCAGCAGCCAAGCAGTCTCCTACGAGCAGTACTTC. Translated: CASSQAVSYEQYF.